One sample yielded the 29 T cell receptor beta chains listed below, sequenced in a study of OX40 agonist ivuxolimab in advanced cancers. Method: immunoSEQ multiplex PCR; TCRdb's copy keeps in-frame clones and lacks some. The sample holds some 64,000 clones; 92% are singletons and the top ten take over 20%. The material sequenced was CD4+ or CD8+ T cells sorted from blood, taken in a trial of the OX40 agonist ivuxolimab. These receptors all come from an adult with an advanced solid tumor such as melanoma, head and neck, liver or kidney cancer.

This rearrangement joins TRBV5-1 to TRBJ2-1; TRBD2 might be the D (5 bases). V was clipped by 0 bases and J by 2 bases, with 9 bases between them. Germline V lookup: CDR1 SGHRS, CDR2 YFSETQ. The CDR3 sequence is 15 residues long. The CDR3: CASSLGLATYNEQFF. CDR3 in DNA: TGCGCCAGCAGCTTGGGGCTAGCCACCTACAATGAGCAGTTCTTC.

The chain recombines TRBV27 with TRBJ1-1, with D maybe TRBD1 (5 bases). This CDR3 comprises 14 residues. V was clipped by 5 bases and J by 1 base, with 11 bases between them. CDR1 is MNHEY, CDR2 SMNVEV, per germline (reference sequence). The CDR3 protein is CASSLRQKNTEAFF. The DNA for the CDR3 is TGTGCCAGCAGTCTTCGACAGAAGAACACTGAAGCTTTCTTT.

The V call is TRBV27, the J call TRBJ2-1; D uncertain. The germline V gene has CDR1 MNHEY and CDR2 SMNVEV (reference sequence). V was trimmed by 2 bases and J by 0 bases, leaving 8 bases between them. This CDR3 is built from 15 residues. The CDR3, as DNA: TGTGCCAGCAGTTTAACCCCAAGCTCCTACAATGAGCAGTTCTTC. It translates to CASSLTPSSYNEQFF.

The chain has TRBV5-6 and TRBJ1-1; the D gene is possibly TRBD1 (5 bases). CDR3 length: 12 residues. Trimming cost V 3 bases and J 4 bases, with 7 bases left between them. Looked up from germline, CDR1 is SGHDT and CDR2 is YYEEEE. This chain's CDR3 is CASSSGGTEAFF. DNA for the CDR3: TGTGCCAGCAGCTCGGGGGGCACTGAAGCTTTCTTT.

The rearrangement uses TRBV5-4 and TRBJ2-5; weak D call: TRBD2 (7 bases). V dropped 0 bases and J dropped 0 bases, with 12 bases sitting between them. The CDR3 has 16 residues. Germline V gene data show CDR1 as SGHNT and CDR2 as YYREEE (reference sequence). In nucleotides, the CDR3 is TGTGCCAGCAGCTTGGAAGGGGGAGGGTACCAAGAGACCCAGTACTTC. Its translation is CASSLEGGGYQETQYF. The whole variable domain, remainder taken from reference TRBV5-4 and TRBJ2-5, is ETGVTQSPTHLIKTRGQQVTLRCSSQSGHNTVSWYQQALGQGPQFIFQYYREEENGRGNFPPRFSGLQFPNYSSELNVNALELDDSALYLCASSLEGGGYQETQYFGPGTRLLVL.

The V call is TRBV28, the J call TRBJ1-6, with no clear D. This CDR3 contains 15 residues. The V end was cut by 6 bases, the J end by 7 bases, with 16 bases between. Germline values: CDR1 MDHEN, CDR2 SYDVKM. CDR3 sequence: CASRTMRIINSPLHF. The CDR3 nucleotides are TGTGCCAGCAGAACGATGCGAATAATCAATTCACCCCTCCACTTT. The full variable domain, in which reference TRBV28 and TRBJ1-6 provide the parts outside the CDR3, is DVKVTQSSRYLVKRTGEKVFLECVQDMDHENMFWYRQDPGLGLRLIYFSYDVKMKEKGDIPEGYSVSREKKERFSLILESASTNQTSMYLCASRTMRIINSPLHFGNGTRLTVT.

V usage is TRBV27 and J usage is TRBJ1-5, with TRBD1 as a possible D gene (5 bases). Germline-derived CDR1 and CDR2 are MNHEY and SMNVEV (reference sequence). V lost 2 bases to trimming and J lost 9 bases, with 20 bases between them. The CDR3 is 16 amino acids. The CDR3 nucleotides are TGTGCCAGCAGTTTAAGGGGACCGGGACCCCTACCGCCCCAGCATTTT. Encoded protein: CASSLRGPGPLPPQHF.

V and J are TRBV30 and TRBJ2-7; 8 bases fit TRBD1. V was pared by 5 bases and J by 1 base, with 4 bases of the junction left unmatched. The CDR3 sequence is 13 residues long. The germline V gene encodes CDR1 GTSNPN and CDR2 SVGIG (reference sequence). The CDR3 reads CAWFGQGSYEQYF. The CDR3 nucleotides read TGTGCCTGGTTTGGACAGGGTTCCTACGAGCAGTACTTC.

The rearrangement joins TRBV28 to TRBJ1-4, with 7 bases fitting TRBD1. The CDR3 is made up of 15 amino acids. Per the germline V gene, CDR1 is MDHEN and CDR2 is SYDVKM. With V trimmed by 5 bases and J by 6 bases, 9 bases remained unmatched. CDR3 coding DNA: TGTGCCAGCAGTGCTGACAGGGCCATTTATGAAAAACTGTTTTTT. Translating gives CASSADRAIYEKLFF. Drawing the rest from reference TRBV28 and TRBJ1-4, the complete variable domain is DVKVTQSSRYLVKRTGEKVFLECVQDMDHENMFWYRQDPGLGLRLIYFSYDVKMKEKGDIPEGYSVSREKKERFSLILESASTNQTSMYLCASSADRAIYEKLFFGSGTQLSVL.

V is TRBV28 and J is TRBJ1-6; 8 nucleotides match TRBD1. The J segment lost 0 bases and the V segment lost 4 bases, leaving 17 bases of the junction unmatched. The CDR3 totals 21 residues. In germline, CDR1 is MDHEN, CDR2 SYDVKM. The CDR3 here is CASSSNTFSGTGYSYNSPLHF. The CDR3 nucleotides read TGTGCCAGCAGTTCCAACACCTTCAGCGGGACAGGATACTCCTATAATTCACCCCTCCACTTT.

The chain uses TRBV7-9 and TRBJ2-1; D perhaps matches TRBD1 (5 bases). Trimming pared 2 bases from V and 4 bases from J, leaving 15 bases between. The CDR3 is 16 residues long. CDR1 is SEHNR and CDR2 is FQNEAQ in the germline V gene (reference sequence). The CDR3 bases are TGTGCCAGCAGCTTAAGTGTATGGACACCATACAATGAGCAGTTCTTC. This translates into CASSLSVWTPYNEQFF.

CDR3 sequence: CASSQEGTWTEAFF. For the CDR3, the DNA is TGCGCCAGCAGCCAAGAAGGTACGTGGACTGAAGCTTTCTTT. The V call is TRBV4-3, the J call TRBJ1-1; D remains ambiguous. CDR1 is LGHNA and CDR2 is YSLEER in the germline V gene. The CDR3 is made up of 14 amino acids. V was cut by 0 bases and J by 5 bases, with 10 bases left in between.

The chain is built from TRBV7-3 and TRBJ2-3; weak D call: TRBD2 (6 bases). CDR3 size: 14 residues. Germline CDR1 SGHTA, CDR2 FQGTGA. Deletions cut 4 bases from V and 6 bases from J, with 14 bases between. This CDR3 is CASSWVAGRDTQYF. The CDR3 coding sequence is TGTGCCAGCAGCTGGGTTGCAGGGAGGGATACGCAGTATTTT.

The chain carries TRBV30 and TRBJ1-2, with D perhaps TRBD1 (5 bases). The CDR3 length is 15 residues. The V end lost 1 base, the J end lost 8 bases, and 20 bases lay between the germline ends. CDR1 and CDR2 from the germline V gene are GTSNPN and SVGIG (reference sequence). The CDR3 loop is CAWSGPGGGQGGYTF. Written as DNA, the CDR3 is TGTGCCTGGAGTGGGCCCGGGGGAGGGCAGGGAGGCTACACCTTC.

CDR3 region: CAISESVAPDTQYF. The CDR3 DNA sequence: TGTGCCATCAGTGAGTCTGTCGCCCCGGATACGCAGTATTTT. The J gene is TRBJ2-3, the V gene TRBV10-3; no clear D gene. The CDR3 runs to 14 residues. The germline V gene encodes CDR1 ENHRY and CDR2 SYGVKD. V was pared by 0 bases and J by 6 bases, with 10 bases between.

The chain has TRBV28 and TRBJ2-7; 12 bases are shared with TRBD2. Germline trimming cut 4 bases from V and 6 bases from J; bases unmatched to any gene: 22. The germline V gene encodes CDR1 MDHEN and CDR2 SYDVKM. The CDR3 runs to 20 residues. CDR3 loop: CASSYLEGTSGLLGGLEQYF. CDR3 bases: TGTGCCAGCAGTTACCTGGAGGGGACTAGCGGGCTTTTAGGCGGTCTCGAGCAGTACTTC.

The chain uses TRBV27 and TRBJ2-2; TRBD2 agrees at 8 bases. The germline CDR1 and CDR2 sequences are MNHEY and SMNVEV (reference sequence). V dropped 3 bases and J dropped 7; count of bases not matched to a gene: 7. The CDR3 has 15 amino acids. CDR3 sequence (DNA): TGTGCCAGCAGTTTTATAAGCGGGAGTGTCGGGGAGCTGTTTTTT. This translates into CASSFISGSVGELFF.

This chain links TRBV29-1 with TRBJ1-2; unclear D gene. Trimming removed 3 bases at V and 5 bases at J, with 7 bases between. The CDR3 spans 11 residues. Germline CDR1 is SQVTM and CDR2 is ANQGSEA. The CDR3 DNA reads as TGCAGCGTTGAGAAGCCTTATGGCTACACCTTC. Its translation: CSVEKPYGYTF.

The rearrangement joins TRBV30 to TRBJ2-1; D gene ambiguous. The CDR3 consists of 13 residues. Germline V gene lookup returns CDR1 GTSNPN and CDR2 SVGIG (reference sequence). The germline V and J ends were trimmed by 0 bases and 6 bases, with 9 bases remaining between them. DNA for the CDR3: TGTGCCTGGAGTGTAAGTGAGTCCAATGAGCAGTTCTTC. Amino acid sequence: CAWSVSESNEQFF.

This clone was seen once. For the CDR3, the DNA is TGTGCCAGCAGTCCAGGACTAGTGAGGGATACGCAGTATTTT. Translated, it gives CASSPGLVRDTQYF. This chain connects TRBV6-5 to TRBJ2-3, with 7 bases lining up with TRBD2. Germline CDR1 MNHEY, CDR2 SVGAGI. The CDR3 runs to 14 residues. Trimming removed 5 bases from V and 6 bases from J; junction bases left unmatched: 8.

This rearrangement joins TRBV28 to TRBJ1-3; D is unresolved. Trimming left V 2 bases short and J 1 base short, with 6 bases between. The CDR3 loop spans 14 amino acids. Germline V gene data show CDR1 as MDHEN and CDR2 as SYDVKM. CDR3 in amino acids: CASSLEQSGNTIYF. Here the CDR3 DNA reads TGTGCCAGCAGTTTAGAGCAATCTGGAAACACCATATATTTT.

This clone was detected once. V usage is TRBV7-9 and J usage is TRBJ2-2; D remains unclear. The CDR3 totals 15 residues. From germline, CDR1 is SEHNR and CDR2 FQNEAQ (reference sequence). The germline V and J ends were trimmed by 1 base and 4 bases, with 10 bases remaining between them. This CDR3 reads CASSLDQVLTGELFF. The CDR3 DNA reads as TGTGCCAGCAGCTTAGATCAGGTTCTCACCGGGGAGCTGTTTTTT.

The chain's CDR3 is CAWSTQRGYNSPLHF. The CDR3 DNA follows: TGTGCCTGGAGTACACAGCGTGGATACAATTCACCCCTCCACTTT. The chain recombines TRBV30 with TRBJ1-6; D is uncertain. The CDR3 has 15 residues. The V end lost 2 bases, the J end lost 7 bases, and 15 bases lay between the germline ends. Germline V CDR1 and CDR2: GTSNPN, SVGIG (reference sequence).

The chain employs TRBV30 and TRBJ1-5; D is unclear. Germline-derived CDR1 and CDR2 are GTSNPN and SVGIG (reference sequence). This CDR3 region has 14 residues. Trimming stripped 1 base from V and 5 bases from J, with 12 bases between. In DNA form, the CDR3 reads TGTGCCTGGAGTGGGCGAGGTTTTGATCAGCCCCAGCATTTT. It is translated as CAWSGRGFDQPQHF.

The chain couples TRBV28 to TRBJ1-4; 12 bases line up with TRBD1. Unmatched junction bases numbered 13, after V lost 3 bases and J lost 8 bases. Germline V gives CDR1 MDHEN, CDR2 SYDVKM. The CDR3 runs to 18 residues. The CDR3 sequence: CASSFLEGTGGGGEKLFF. The CDR3 DNA is TGTGCCAGCAGTTTCCTCGAGGGGACAGGGGGCGGTGGGGAAAAACTGTTTTTT.

This clone was seen once. The chain joins TRBV6-5 to TRBJ2-1; weak D call: TRBD2 (6 bases). Looked up from germline, CDR1 is MNHEY and CDR2 is SVGAGI. CDR3 length: 13 amino acids. V was shortened by 6 bases and J by 7 bases, with 13 bases between the two germline ends. CDR3 DNA sequence: TGTGCCAGCAGAACTCCGGGGGAAAATGAGCAGTTCTTC. Protein: CASRTPGENEQFF.

The chain's CDR3 is CASRPAGASTDTQYF. DNA for the CDR3: TGTGCCAGTCGGCCGGCGGGGGCGAGCACAGATACGCAGTATTTT. V and J are TRBV19 and TRBJ2-3; TRBD2 might be the D (7 bases). CDR1 LNHDA and CDR2 SQIVND come from the germline V gene (reference sequence). This CDR3 contains 15 residues. V was pared by 8 bases and J by 0 bases, with 15 bases between.

J is TRBJ1-3 and V is TRBV6-5; the D is unclear. Per the germline V gene, CDR1 is MNHEY and CDR2 is SVGAGI. The CDR3 is 13 residues long. The ends were cut back, 0 bases at V and 4 bases at J, with 4 bases in the middle. The CDR3 protein is CASSYSVGNTIYF. The CDR3 bases are TGTGCCAGCAGTTACTCGGTGGGAAACACCATATATTTT.

This rearrangement joins TRBV6-5 to TRBJ2-7; TRBD1 agrees at 7 bases. V gave up 8 bases and J gave up 2 bases; unmatched junction bases: 6. The CDR3 has 13 residues. Germline CDR1 is MNHEY and CDR2 is SVGAGI. CDR3 nucleotide sequence: TGTGCCAGCGGACGGACAGGCCCCTACGAGCAGTACTTC. It yields the protein CASGRTGPYEQYF.